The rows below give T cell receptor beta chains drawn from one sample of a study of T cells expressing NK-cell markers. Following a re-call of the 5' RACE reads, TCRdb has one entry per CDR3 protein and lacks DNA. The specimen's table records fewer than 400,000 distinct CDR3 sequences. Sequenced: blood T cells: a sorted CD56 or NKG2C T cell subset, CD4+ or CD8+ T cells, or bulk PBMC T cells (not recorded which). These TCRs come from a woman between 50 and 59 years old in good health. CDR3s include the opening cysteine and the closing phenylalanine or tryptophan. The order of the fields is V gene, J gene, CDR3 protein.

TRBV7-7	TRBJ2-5	CASSLGRQGTQYF
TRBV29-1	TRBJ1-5	CSVGQGWDNQPQHF
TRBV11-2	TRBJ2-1	CASSLAGLPYNEQFF
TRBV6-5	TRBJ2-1	CACGLAGASYNEQFF
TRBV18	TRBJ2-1	CASSRTDRVNEQFF
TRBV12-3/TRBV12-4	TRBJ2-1	CASSATGQGLVLRQFF
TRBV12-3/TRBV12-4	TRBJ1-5	CASSKTEPSNQPQHF
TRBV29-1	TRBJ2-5	CSVVMVGETQYF
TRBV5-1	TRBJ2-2	CASSLDEGGVTGELFF
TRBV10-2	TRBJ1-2	CANTGRGDYGYTF
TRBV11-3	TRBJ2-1	CASSLGPGNRRGDEQFF
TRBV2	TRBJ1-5	CAAQDINQPQHF
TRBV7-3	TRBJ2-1	CASSLPPPGNNEQFF